This entry lists 4 T cell receptor beta chains sequenced from one sample in a study of PD-1 blockade in classical Hodgkin lymphoma. All the patients suffered relapse after autologous stem cell transplantation, and brentuximab vedotin exposure differed. Profiling relied on immunoSEQ multiplex PCR, and the TCRdb table lists in-frame clones only, not all of them. The data show about 15,000 clones, with around four fifths seen just once and 20% to 25% held by the top ten. The material sequenced was peripheral blood mononuclear cells (PBMCs), taken before the second cycle of nivolumab. The receptor set was obtained from a human donor with classical Hodgkin lymphoma.

The genes are TRBV5-1 and TRBJ1-2, with 7 nucleotides matching TRBD1. Per germline, CDR1 SGHRS and CDR2 YFSETQ. This CDR3 contains 15 residues. V lost 2 bases to trimming and J lost 5 bases; unmatched junction nucleotides: 9. CDR3 region: CASSFGEGGAYGYTF. DNA of the CDR3: TGCGCCAGCAGCTTTGGTGAAGGGGGCGCGTATGGCTACACCTTC.

This clone appeared a few times. CDR3 sequence: CASSFAGGGGNQPQHF. The CDR3 DNA sequence: TGTGCCAGCAGTTTCGCAGGGGGCGGGGGCAATCAGCCCCAGCATTTT. The genes are TRBV27 and TRBJ1-5, with 8 bases lining up with TRBD1. The CDR3 has 16 amino acids. Germline lookup yields CDR1 MNHEY and CDR2 SMNVEV (reference sequence). V trimming: 3 bases; J trimming: 2 bases; junction bases outside the gene matches: 6.

The J gene is TRBJ2-5, the V gene TRBV6-4; D not resolved. The J call may be wrong; the DNA end is better matched by TRBJ2-7. Germline loops: CDR1 MRHNA, CDR2 SNTAGT. The CDR3 consists of 14 residues. In DNA form, the CDR3 reads TGTGCCAGCAGTGACGAAAATAAATTCTACGAGCAGTACTTC. Amino acid sequence: CASSDENKFYEQYF.

This chain links TRBV19 with TRBJ1-1; D gene uncertain. V was cut by 1 base and J by 0 bases, with 3 bases left in between. The CDR3 covers 13 residues. Germline lookup yields CDR1 LNHDA and CDR2 SQIVND (reference sequence). The DNA for the CDR3 is TGTGCCAGTAGTATAGGGGTGAACACTGAAGCTTTCTTT. It codes for CASSIGVNTEAFF.